This is a list of T cell receptor beta chains from one sample in a study of blood T cell repertoires in COVID-19. Some clones are missing from TCRdb's copy, which holds only in-frame ones; the method was immunoSEQ multiplex PCR. Among about 210,000 clones listed, approximately 90% were seen once. The specimen was peripheral blood. Receptors originate from a young man with acute or convalescent COVID-19. Each CDR3 is given with its conserved first and last residue. D genes are given only for firm matches. Not every row has a clone size; where given, it reads once, few, many or a size class.

v_gene	abundance	j_gene	d_gene	CDR3nt	CDR3aa
TRBV28	-	TRBJ2-3	-	TGTGCCACGGCTTATACAGGTCACCCCACAGATACGCAGTATTTT	CATAYTGHPTDTQYF
TRBV2	-	TRBJ1-1	-	TGTGCCAGCAGTGTTCGCCTCGGGGAAGAAGCTTTCTTT	CASSVRLGEEAFF
TRBV7-9	-	TRBJ2-3	-	TGTGCCAGCAGCTCGAAGAGGGTTACAGATACGCAGTATTTT	CASSSKRVTDTQYF
TRBV6-1	-	TRBJ1-6	-	TGTGCCAGCAGTGACGTCGTGGGGGGGCGAATTTCACCCCTCCACTTT	CASSDVVGGRISPLHF
TRBV2	-	TRBJ1-2	-	TGTGCCAGCAGTGAAATCACAGCCGATGGCTACACCTTC	CASSEITADGYTF
TRBV29-1	once	TRBJ1-4	-	TGCAGCGCAGCAGGGGAGTTTGGAAAACTGTTTTTT	CSAAGEFGKLFF
TRBV5-1	once	TRBJ2-1	-	TGCGCCAGCAGCTTGGAGGCGGAATACAATGAGCAGTTCTTC	CASSLEAEYNEQFF
TRBV19	-	TRBJ1-4	TRBD1	TGTGCCAGTAGTGGGGACAGGATAAATGAAAAACTGTTTTTT	CASSGDRINEKLFF
TRBV7-2	-	TRBJ1-2	-	TGTGCCAGCAGCTTAGCCAGGAACTATGGCTACACCTTC	CASSLARNYGYTF
TRBV6-5	-	TRBJ1-6	TRBD1	TGTGCCAGCAGATCTAGACAGGGGGGTAATTCACCCCTCCACTTT	CASRSRQGGNSPLHF
TRBV30	-	TRBJ1-2	-	TGTGCCTGGAGTACCCCTTTGGGGCCTAACTATGGCTACACCTTC	CAWSTPLGPNYGYTF
TRBV28	-	TRBJ1-5	TRBD1	TGTGCCAGTCCCCCGGGACAGGGCGTTTGGCAGCCCCAGCATTTT	CASPPGQGVWQPQHF
TRBV5-4	-	TRBJ2-7	TRBD2	TGTGCCAGCGCTAGCGGGAGCTACGAGCAGTACTTC	CASASGSYEQYF
TRBV12-5	-	TRBJ2-5	TRBD2	TGTGCTAGTGGTCCCGGGGTTGCGGGAGTCGCCAAGACCCAGTACTTC	CASGPGVAGVAKTQYF
TRBV3-1/TRBV3-2	-	TRBJ1-2	TRBD1	TGTGCCAGCAGCCGTATCTTCCAGGGACAGGAGGATGGCTACACCTTC	CASSRIFQGQEDGYTF
TRBV3-1/TRBV3-2	-	TRBJ2-3	TRBD1	TGTGCCAGCAGCCCGGGACAGGGTCCACATACGCAGTATTTT	CASSPGQGPHTQYF
TRBV29-1	many	TRBJ1-2	-	TGCAGCGTGTCTACCGGGAGCTCGGTTTCTGATGGCTACACCTTC	CSVSTGSSVSDGYTF
TRBV28	-	TRBJ2-7	TRBD1	TGTGCCAGCAGTATGGGCCTGCGGGACAGGGCCTACGAGCAGTACTTC	CASSMGLRDRAYEQYF
TRBV28	-	TRBJ2-7	-	TGTGCCAGCAGTTCCAGGGTGGGGAACGAGCAGTACTTC	CASSSRVGNEQYF
TRBV7-9	-	TRBJ2-7	TRBD2	TGTGCCAGCAGCTTCAGCGGGAGTCCGGGCGAGCAGTACTTC	CASSFSGSPGEQYF
TRBV11-1	-	TRBJ2-1	TRBD2	TGTGCCAGCAGCCTGGGACTATCCAATGAGCAGTTCTTC	CASSLGLSNEQFF
TRBV5-7	-	TRBJ2-3	TRBD2	TGTGCCAGCAGAGTCGAAGGACTAGCGGGGGGCTATACGCAGTATTTT	CASRVEGLAGGYTQYF
TRBV9	-	TRBJ2-2	TRBD1	TGTGCCAGCAGCGCAGGGGGTCACACCGGGGAGCTGTTTTTT	CASSAGGHTGELFF
TRBV29-1	-	TRBJ1-6	TRBD1	TGCAGCGTTGGAGGACAGGGGGACTCACCCCTCCACTTT	CSVGGQGDSPLHF
TRBV7-6	-	TRBJ2-2	-	TGTGCCAGCAGCCCAACAGGGGAGGTCGGGGAGCTGTTTTTT	CASSPTGEVGELFF
TRBV7-5	-	TRBJ2-7	-	TGTGCCAGAAGCTTAAGGTGGGGGAGGGCTACCGAGCAGTACTTC	CARSLRWGRATEQYF
TRBV19	-	TRBJ2-1	-	TGTGCCAGTAGTAGACGATCACAGGAGGGTCGTGTGTACAATGAGCAGTTCTTC	CASSRRSQEGRVYNEQFF
TRBV4-2	-	TRBJ2-3	TRBD2	TGTGCCAGCAGCCTAAGACTAGCGGACACAGATACGCAGTATTTT	CASSLRLADTDTQYF
TRBV20-1	-	TRBJ2-7	-	TGCAGTGCAAGGGACTCATACGAGCAGTACTTC	CSARDSYEQYF
TRBV10-1	-	TRBJ2-3	TRBD1	TGCGCCAGCAGTAAGGACAGGGCTGTCGCAGATACGCAGTATTTT	CASSKDRAVADTQYF
TRBV7-9	-	TRBJ1-2	-	TGTGCCAGCAGCGTAAACCCCGGCACAGCTCAGTCGGTGGGCTATGGCTACACCTTC	CASSVNPGTAQSVGYGYTF
TRBV2	-	TRBJ2-7	TRBD2	TGTGCCAGCAAGTTAGCGGGAGGGGCCTACGAGCAGTACTTC	CASKLAGGAYEQYF
TRBV27	few	TRBJ2-2	TRBD1	TGTGCCAGCAGACACAGGGGGGCGGGCACCGGGGAGCTGTTTTTT	CASRHRGAGTGELFF
TRBV5-1	-	TRBJ1-2	TRBD1	TGCGCCAGCAGCAGAGACAGGGAAAACTATGGCTACACCTTC	CASSRDRENYGYTF
TRBV6-6	-	TRBJ2-7	TRBD1	TGTGCCAGCAGTTCCCGGGACAGGGGGCAGAGAGAGTACTTC	CASSSRDRGQREYF
TRBV18	-	TRBJ2-7	TRBD2	TGTGCCAGCTCACCTCAGGGAGGGGTGTTCGAGCAGTACTTC	CASSPQGGVFEQYF
TRBV19	-	TRBJ2-1	TRBD2	TGTGCCAGTAGCGTGACTAGCGGGCCTGAGCAGTTCTTC	CASSVTSGPEQFF
TRBV13	-	TRBJ2-3	-	TGTGCCAGCAGCTTAGTCGGGTTTGGAGCAGATACGCAGTATTTT	CASSLVGFGADTQYF
TRBV11-3	-	TRBJ2-3	TRBD2	TGTGCCAGCAGCCCCGGGACTAGCGGCCGAGATACGCAGTATTTT	CASSPGTSGRDTQYF
TRBV3-1/TRBV3-2	-	TRBJ2-1	-	TGTGCCAGCAGCCAAGAATTTTGGCAGAACAGCAATGAGCAGTTCTTC	CASSQEFWQNSNEQFF
TRBV27	once	TRBJ2-7	TRBD2	TGTGCCAGCAGTTCGAGCTCGGGCCCCCGGACTAGTCCATACTTC	CASSSSSGPRTSPYF
TRBV4-2	-	TRBJ2-7	TRBD2	TGTGCCAGCAGCCAAGGACTAGCGGGCAGCTCCTACGAGCAGTACTTC	CASSQGLAGSSYEQYF
TRBV5-1	-	TRBJ2-1	TRBD2	TGCGCCAGCAGAACCGGACTAGCGGGAATGTACAATGAGCAGTTCTTC	CASRTGLAGMYNEQFF
TRBV19	-	TRBJ1-5	-	TGTGCCAGTAGTACCCGACAGAGCTCCTTTAGCAATCAGCCCCAGCATTTT	CASSTRQSSFSNQPQHF
TRBV10-3	-	TRBJ2-7	TRBD1	TGTGCCATCAGTGATCGGGACAGGGTCTACGAGCAGTACTTC	CAISDRDRVYEQYF
TRBV5-1	once	TRBJ2-5	TRBD2	TGCGCCAGCAGCTTGGCGGGCGGGAGGGCACAAGAGACCCAGTACTTC	CASSLAGGRAQETQYF
TRBV7-9	-	TRBJ2-3	-	TGTGCCAGCAGCGAGGTTGATACGCAGTATTTT	CASSEVDTQYF
TRBV30	once	TRBJ1-4	TRBD1	TGTGCCTGGAGTGCGGGACAGGGCGGAGGAAATGAAAAACTGTTTTTT	CAWSAGQGGGNEKLFF
TRBV5-1	-	TRBJ1-4	TRBD1	TGCGCCAGCAGCACATCCGGGACAGCGGATGAAAAACTGTTTTTT	CASSTSGTADEKLFF
TRBV11-2	-	TRBJ2-7	-	TGTGCCAGCAGCTTTAGTAAGGACATATCCTACGAGCAGTACTTC	CASSFSKDISYEQYF